This passage covers 2 T cell receptor beta chains from one sample sequenced in a study of cytotoxic CD8 clonotypes in ibrutinib-treated CLL. This table comes from immunoSEQ multiplex PCR, and its TCRdb copy is limited to in-frame clones, with some not included. The sample carries approximately 97,000 clones, 60% to 80% recorded once. Source: PBMCs, taken after 24 months of ibrutinib treatment. The receptors come from a human donor with chronic lymphocytic leukemia.

The chain recombines TRBV2 with TRBJ1-4, with TRBD1 matching 7 bases. V shed 6 bases and J 4 bases; nucleotides not matched to a gene: 8. CDR3 size: 15 residues. The germline V gene encodes CDR1 SNHLY and CDR2 FYNNEI. The CDR3 loop reads CASRRTGVDNEKLFF. CDR3 DNA sequence: TGTGCCAGCAGGCGCACAGGGGTAGATAATGAAAAACTGTTTTTT.

The J gene is TRBJ1-4, the V gene TRBV5-6, with D maybe TRBD1 (5 bases). The germline V gene has CDR1 SGHDT and CDR2 YYEEEE. This CDR3 has 16 amino acids. Trimming cost V 1 base and J 2 bases, with 12 bases left between them. CDR3 loop: CASSLIAGNTNEKLFF. DNA for the CDR3: TGTGCCAGCAGCTTGATCGCAGGGAATACTAATGAAAAACTGTTTTTT.